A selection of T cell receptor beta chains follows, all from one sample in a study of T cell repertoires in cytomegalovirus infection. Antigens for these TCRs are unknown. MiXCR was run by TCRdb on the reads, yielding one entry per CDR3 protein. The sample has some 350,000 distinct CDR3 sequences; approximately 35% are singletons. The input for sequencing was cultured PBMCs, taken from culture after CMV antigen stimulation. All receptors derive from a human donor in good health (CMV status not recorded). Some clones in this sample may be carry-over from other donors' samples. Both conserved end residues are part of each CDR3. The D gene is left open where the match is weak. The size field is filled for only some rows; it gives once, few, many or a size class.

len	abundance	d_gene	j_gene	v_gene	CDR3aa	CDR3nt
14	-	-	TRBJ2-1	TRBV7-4	CASSPQSARNEQFF	TGTGCCAGCAGCCCCCAGTCAGCGCGCAATGAGCAGTTCTTC
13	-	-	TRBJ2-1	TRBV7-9	CASLLLARNEQFF	TGTGCCAGCCTGCTTCTAGCGCGGAATGAGCAGTTCTTC
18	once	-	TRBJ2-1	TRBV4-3	CASSQVRQRIAAYNEQFF	TGCGCCAGCAGCCAAGTTCGCCAGAGGATAGCGGCTTACAATGAGCAGTTCTTC
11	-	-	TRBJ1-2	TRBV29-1	CSVARNYGYTF	TGCAGCGTTGCCAGAAACTATGGCTACACCTTC
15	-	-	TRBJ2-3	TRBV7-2	CASSVGASSTDTQYF	TGTGCCAGCAGTGTGGGGGCTAGCAGCACAGATACGCAGTATTTT
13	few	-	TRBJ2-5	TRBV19	CASSMARQETQYF	TGTGCCAGTAGTATGGCCAGACAAGAGACCCAGTACTTC
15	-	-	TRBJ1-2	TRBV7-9	CASSLAAGGSAGYTF	TGTGCCAGCAGCTTAGCGGCGGGGGGCAGTGCTGGCTACACCTTC
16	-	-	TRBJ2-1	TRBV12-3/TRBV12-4	CASSLNSLGSYNEQFF	TGTGCCAGCAGTTTAAACTCTCTTGGCTCCTACAATGAGCAGTTCTTC
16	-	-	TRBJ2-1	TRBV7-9	CASSPPPGRVYNEQFF	TGTGCCAGCAGCCCGCCCCCAGGGCGGGTCTACAATGAGCAGTTCTTC
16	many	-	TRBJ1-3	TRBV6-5	CASSYSKDTQGNTIYF	TGTGCCAGCAGTTACTCGAAAGACACTCAGGGAAACACCATATATTTT
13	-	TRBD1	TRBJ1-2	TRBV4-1	CASTTGTGFGYTF	TGCGCCAGCACCACCGGGACAGGGTTTGGCTACACCTTC
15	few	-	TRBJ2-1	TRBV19	CASRPEIGSYNEQFF	TGTGCCAGTAGGCCCGAGATTGGCTCCTACAATGAGCAGTTCTTC
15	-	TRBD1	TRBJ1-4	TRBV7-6	CASSFTGGAYEKLFF	TGTGCCAGCAGCTTTACAGGGGGCGCTTATGAAAAACTGTTTTTT
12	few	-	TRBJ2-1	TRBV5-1	CASSSIGVSEFF	TGCGCCAGCAGCTCTATTGGGGTTTCGGAGTTCTTC
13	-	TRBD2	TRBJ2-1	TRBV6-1	CASAGDRYNEQFF	TGTGCCAGCGCGGGAGATAGGTACAATGAGCAGTTCTTC
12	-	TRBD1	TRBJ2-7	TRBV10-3	CATLTGSGEQYF	TGTGCCACCCTGACAGGGTCTGGCGAGCAGTACTTC
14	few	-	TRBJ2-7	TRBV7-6	CASSPRDFSYEQYF	TGTGCCAGCAGCCCCCGGGACTTCTCCTACGAGCAGTACTTC
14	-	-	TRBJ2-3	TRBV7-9	CASSYRGSTDTQYF	TGTGCCAGCAGTTACCGGGGGAGCACAGATACGCAGTATTTT
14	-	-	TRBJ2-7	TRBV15	CATSREGSGYEQYF	TGTGCCACCAGCAGAGAAGGCAGTGGCTACGAGCAGTACTTC
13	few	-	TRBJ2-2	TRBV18	CASSPGNTGELFF	TGTGCCAGCTCACCAGGGAACACCGGGGAGCTGTTTTTT
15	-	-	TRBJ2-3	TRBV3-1	CASSQDEAPADTQYF	TGTGCCAGCAGCCAAGATGAGGCCCCAGCAGATACGCAGTATTTT
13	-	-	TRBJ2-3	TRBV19	CASSKDQVDTQYF	TGTGCCAGTAGTAAGGATCAAGTAGATACGCAGTATTTT